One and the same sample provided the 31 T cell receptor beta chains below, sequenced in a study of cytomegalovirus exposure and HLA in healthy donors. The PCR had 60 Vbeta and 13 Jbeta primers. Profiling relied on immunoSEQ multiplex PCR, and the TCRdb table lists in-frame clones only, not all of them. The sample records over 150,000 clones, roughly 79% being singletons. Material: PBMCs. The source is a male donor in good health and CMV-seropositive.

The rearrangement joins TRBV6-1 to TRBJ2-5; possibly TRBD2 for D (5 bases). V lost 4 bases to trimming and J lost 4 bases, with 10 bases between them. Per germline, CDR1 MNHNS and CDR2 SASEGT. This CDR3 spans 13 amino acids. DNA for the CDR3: TGTGCCAGCAGTGCTAGCCCGTCAGAGACCCAGTACTTC. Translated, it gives CASSASPSETQYF.

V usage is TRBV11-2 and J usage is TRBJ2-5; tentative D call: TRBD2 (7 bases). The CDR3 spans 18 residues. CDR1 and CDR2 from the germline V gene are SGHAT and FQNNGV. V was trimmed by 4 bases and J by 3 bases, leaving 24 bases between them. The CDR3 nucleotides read TGTGCCAGCAGCTCGGGGGGCTGGGGGGGGCCAATAGAAGAGACCCAGTACTTC. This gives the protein CASSSGGWGGPIEETQYF. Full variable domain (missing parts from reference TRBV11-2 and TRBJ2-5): EAGVAQSPRYKIIEKRQSVAFWCNPISGHATLYWYQQILGQGPKLLIQFQNNGVVDDSQLPKDRFSAERLKGVDSTLKIQPAKLEDSAVYLCASSSGGWGGPIEETQYFGPGTRLLVL.

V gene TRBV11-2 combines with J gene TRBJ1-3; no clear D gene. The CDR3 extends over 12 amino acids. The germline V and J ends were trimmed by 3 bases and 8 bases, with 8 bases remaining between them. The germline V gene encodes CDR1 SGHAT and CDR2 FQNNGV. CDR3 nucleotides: TGTGCCAGCAGCTTTACGCGGGACACCATATATTTT. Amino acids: CASSFTRDTIYF.

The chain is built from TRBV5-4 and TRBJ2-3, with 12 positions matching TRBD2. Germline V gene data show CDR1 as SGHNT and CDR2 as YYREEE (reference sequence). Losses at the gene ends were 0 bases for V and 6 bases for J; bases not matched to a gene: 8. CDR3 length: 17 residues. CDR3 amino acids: CASSLDPSGGVTDTQYF. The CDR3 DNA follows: TGTGCCAGCAGCTTGGACCCTAGCGGGGGGGTAACTGATACGCAGTATTTT.

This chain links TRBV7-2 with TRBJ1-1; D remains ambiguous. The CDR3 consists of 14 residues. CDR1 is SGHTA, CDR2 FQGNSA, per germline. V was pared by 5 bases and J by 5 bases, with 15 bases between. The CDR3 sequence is CASSPIRAGTEAFF. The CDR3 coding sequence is TGTGCCAGCAGCCCTATCCGAGCGGGAACTGAAGCTTTCTTT.

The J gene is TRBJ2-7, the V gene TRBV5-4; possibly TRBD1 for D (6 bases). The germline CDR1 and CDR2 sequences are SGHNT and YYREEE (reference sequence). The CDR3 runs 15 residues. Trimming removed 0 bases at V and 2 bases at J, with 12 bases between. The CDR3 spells CASSLVTGQTYEQYF. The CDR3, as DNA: TGTGCCAGCAGCTTGGTTACAGGGCAAACCTACGAGCAGTACTTC.

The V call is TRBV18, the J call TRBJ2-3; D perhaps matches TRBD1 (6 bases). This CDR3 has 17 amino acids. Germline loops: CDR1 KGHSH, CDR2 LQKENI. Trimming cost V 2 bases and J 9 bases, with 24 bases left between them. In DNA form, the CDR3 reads TGTGCCAGCTCACCAGTAAGTGGGGGCCCTCAGACAGGCACGCAGTATTTT. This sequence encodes CASSPVSGGPQTGTQYF.

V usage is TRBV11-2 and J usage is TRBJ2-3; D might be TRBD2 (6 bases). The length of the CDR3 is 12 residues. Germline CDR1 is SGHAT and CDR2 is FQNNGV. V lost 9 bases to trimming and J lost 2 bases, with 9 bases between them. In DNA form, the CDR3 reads TGTGCCAGTGGACTACCCACAGATACGCAGTATTTT. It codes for CASGLPTDTQYF.

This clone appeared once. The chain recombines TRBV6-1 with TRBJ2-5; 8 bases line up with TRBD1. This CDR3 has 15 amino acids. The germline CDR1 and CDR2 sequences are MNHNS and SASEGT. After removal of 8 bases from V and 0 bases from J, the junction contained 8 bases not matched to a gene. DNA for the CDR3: TGTGCCAGCCTTACAGGGGGGTCCCACCAAGAGACCCAGTACTTC. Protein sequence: CASLTGGSHQETQYF.

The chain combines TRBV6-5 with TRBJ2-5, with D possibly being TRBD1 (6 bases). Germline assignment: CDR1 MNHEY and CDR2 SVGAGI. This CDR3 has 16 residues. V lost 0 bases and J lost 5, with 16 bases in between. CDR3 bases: TGTGCCAGCAGTTACTCGAATCTCCAGGGGATGGAGACCCAGTACTTC. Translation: CASSYSNLQGMETQYF.

CDR3 sequence reads: CASSLTGVAEAFF. CDR3 in DNA: TGTGCCAGCAGCTTGACAGGGGTGGCTGAAGCTTTCTTT. V gene TRBV7-9 combines with J gene TRBJ1-1, with 8 bases aligning to TRBD1. The CDR3 has 13 residues. With 3 bases clipped from V and 6 bases from J, the junction kept 3 bases outside the gene matches. CDR1 is SEHNR and CDR2 is FQNEAQ in the germline V gene (reference sequence).

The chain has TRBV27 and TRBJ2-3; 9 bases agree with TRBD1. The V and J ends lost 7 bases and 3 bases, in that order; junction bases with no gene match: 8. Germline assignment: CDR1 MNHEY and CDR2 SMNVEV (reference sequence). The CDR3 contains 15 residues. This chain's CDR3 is CASTRQGEWTDTQYF. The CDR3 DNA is TGTGCCAGCACTAGACAGGGGGAATGGACAGATACGCAGTATTTT.

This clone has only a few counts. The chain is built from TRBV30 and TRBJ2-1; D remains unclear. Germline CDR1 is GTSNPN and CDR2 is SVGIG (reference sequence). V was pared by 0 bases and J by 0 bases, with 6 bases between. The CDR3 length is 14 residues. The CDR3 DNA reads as TGTGCCTGGAGTGTTATGAGCTCCTACAATGAGCAGTTCTTC. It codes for CAWSVMSSYNEQFF.

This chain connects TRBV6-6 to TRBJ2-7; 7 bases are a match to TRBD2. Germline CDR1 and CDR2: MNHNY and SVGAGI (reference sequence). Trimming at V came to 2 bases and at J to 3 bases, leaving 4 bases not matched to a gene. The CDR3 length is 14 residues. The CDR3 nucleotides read TGTGCCAGCAGTTACGGGCGGGGGAACTACGAGCAGTACTTC. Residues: CASSYGRGNYEQYF.

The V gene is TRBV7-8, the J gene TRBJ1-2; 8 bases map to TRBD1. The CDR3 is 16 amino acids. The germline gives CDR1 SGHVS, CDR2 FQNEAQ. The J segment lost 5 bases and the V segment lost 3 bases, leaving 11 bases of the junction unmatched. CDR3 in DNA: TGTGCCAGCAGCTTGAACTCCGGGACAGGAGCTTATGGCTACACCTTC. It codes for CASSLNSGTGAYGYTF. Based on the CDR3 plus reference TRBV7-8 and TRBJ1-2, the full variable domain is GAGVSQSPRYKVAKRGQDVALRCDPISGHVSLFWYQQALGQGPEFLTYFQNEAQLDKSGLPSDRFFAERPEGSVSTLKIQRTQQEDSAVYLCASSLNSGTGAYGYTFGSGTRLTVV.

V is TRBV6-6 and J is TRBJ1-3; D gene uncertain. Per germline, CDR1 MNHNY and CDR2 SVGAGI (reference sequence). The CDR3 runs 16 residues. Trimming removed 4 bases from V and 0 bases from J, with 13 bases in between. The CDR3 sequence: CASSSPKRVSGNTIYF. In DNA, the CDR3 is TGTGCCAGCAGTTCCCCGAAGAGAGTCTCTGGAAACACCATATATTTT.

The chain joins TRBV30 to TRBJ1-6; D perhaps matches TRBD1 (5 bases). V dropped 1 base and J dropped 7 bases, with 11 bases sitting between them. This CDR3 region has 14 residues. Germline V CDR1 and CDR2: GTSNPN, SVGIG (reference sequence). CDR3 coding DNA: TGTGCCTGGAGTGCGCAGGGTGAAAATTCACCCCTCCACTTT. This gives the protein CAWSAQGENSPLHF.

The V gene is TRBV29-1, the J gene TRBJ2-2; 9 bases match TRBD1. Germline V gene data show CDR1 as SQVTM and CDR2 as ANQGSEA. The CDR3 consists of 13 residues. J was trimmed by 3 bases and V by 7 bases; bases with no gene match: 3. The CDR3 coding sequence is TGCAGCGGGGACAGGGCATACACCGGGGAGCTGTTTTTT. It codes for CSGDRAYTGELFF.

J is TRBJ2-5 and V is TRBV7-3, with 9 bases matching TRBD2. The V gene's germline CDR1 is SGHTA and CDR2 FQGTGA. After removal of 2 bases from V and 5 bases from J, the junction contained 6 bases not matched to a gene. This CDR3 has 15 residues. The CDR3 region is CASSLFGGGAETQYF. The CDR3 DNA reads TGTGCCAGCAGCTTATTCGGCGGGGGGGCTGAGACCCAGTACTTC.

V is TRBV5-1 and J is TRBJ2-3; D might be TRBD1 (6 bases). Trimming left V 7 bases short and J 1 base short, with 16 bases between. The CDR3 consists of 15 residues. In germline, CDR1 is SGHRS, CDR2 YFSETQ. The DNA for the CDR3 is TGCGCCAGCGGAAAAACAGGGCCCGGCACAGATACGCAGTATTTT. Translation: CASGKTGPGTDTQYF.

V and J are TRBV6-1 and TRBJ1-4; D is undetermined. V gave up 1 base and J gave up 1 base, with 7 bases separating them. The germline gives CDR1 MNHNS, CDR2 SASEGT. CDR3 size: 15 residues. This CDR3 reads CASSEGAGTNEKLFF. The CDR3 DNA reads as TGTGCCAGCAGTGAAGGAGCAGGAACTAATGAAAAACTGTTTTTT.

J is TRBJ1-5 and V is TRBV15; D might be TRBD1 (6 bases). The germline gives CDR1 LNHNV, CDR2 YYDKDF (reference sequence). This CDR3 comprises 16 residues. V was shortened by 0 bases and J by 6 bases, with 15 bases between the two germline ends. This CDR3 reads CATSRDTNRASQPQHF. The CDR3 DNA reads TGTGCCACCAGCAGAGATACTAACAGGGCAAGTCAGCCCCAGCATTTT.

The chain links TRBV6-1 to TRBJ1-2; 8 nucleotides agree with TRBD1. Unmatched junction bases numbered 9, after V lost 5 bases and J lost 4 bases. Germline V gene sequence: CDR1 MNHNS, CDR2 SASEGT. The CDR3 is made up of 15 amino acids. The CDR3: CASSPQGQVTYGYTF. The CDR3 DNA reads TGTGCCAGCAGTCCCCAGGGACAGGTAACCTATGGCTACACCTTC.

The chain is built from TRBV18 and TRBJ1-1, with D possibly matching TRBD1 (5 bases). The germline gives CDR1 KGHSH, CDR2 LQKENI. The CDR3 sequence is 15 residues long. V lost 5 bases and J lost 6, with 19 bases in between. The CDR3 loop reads CASSMRTGEGPEAFF. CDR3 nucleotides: TGTGCCAGCTCAATGCGGACGGGGGAGGGCCCTGAAGCTTTCTTT.

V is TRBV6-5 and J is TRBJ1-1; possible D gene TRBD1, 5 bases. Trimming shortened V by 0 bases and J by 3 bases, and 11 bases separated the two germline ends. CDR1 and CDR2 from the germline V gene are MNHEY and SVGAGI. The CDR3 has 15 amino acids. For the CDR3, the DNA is TGTGCCAGCAGTTACTCGTGGGGGGTCGACACTGAAGCTTTCTTT. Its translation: CASSYSWGVDTEAFF.

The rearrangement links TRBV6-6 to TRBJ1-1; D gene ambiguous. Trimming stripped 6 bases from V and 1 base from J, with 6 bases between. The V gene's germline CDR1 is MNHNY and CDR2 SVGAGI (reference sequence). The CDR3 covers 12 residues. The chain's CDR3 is CASRSWNTEAFF. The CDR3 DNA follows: TGTGCCAGCAGGTCGTGGAACACTGAAGCTTTCTTT.

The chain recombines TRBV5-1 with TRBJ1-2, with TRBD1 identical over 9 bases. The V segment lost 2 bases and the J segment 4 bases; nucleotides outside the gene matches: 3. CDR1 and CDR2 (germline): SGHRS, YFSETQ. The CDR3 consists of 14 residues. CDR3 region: CASSFDRGSYGYTF. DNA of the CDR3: TGCGCCAGCAGCTTTGACAGGGGGAGCTATGGCTACACCTTC.

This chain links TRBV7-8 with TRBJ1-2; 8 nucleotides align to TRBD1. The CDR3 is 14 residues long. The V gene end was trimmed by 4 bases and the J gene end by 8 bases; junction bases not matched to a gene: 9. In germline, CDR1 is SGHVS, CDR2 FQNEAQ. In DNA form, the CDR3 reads TGTGCCAGCAGCTCACTGGACAGGGTAGACGGCTACACCTTC. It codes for CASSSLDRVDGYTF.

CDR3: CASSPDGTGPYEQYF. DNA for the CDR3: TGTGCCAGCAGCCCCGATGGGACAGGGCCCTACGAGCAGTACTTC. This chain joins TRBV5-4 and TRBJ2-7; 9 positions match TRBD1. The germline CDR1 and CDR2 sequences are SGHNT and YYREEE (reference sequence). This CDR3 region has 15 residues. Trimming removed 4 bases from V and 2 bases from J; junction bases left unmatched: 7.

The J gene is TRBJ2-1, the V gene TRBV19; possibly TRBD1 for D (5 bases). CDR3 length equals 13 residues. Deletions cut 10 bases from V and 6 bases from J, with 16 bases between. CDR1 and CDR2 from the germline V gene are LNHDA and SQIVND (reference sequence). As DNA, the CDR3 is TGTGCCACCACGTGGGGCGTTGTCAATGAGCAGTTCTTC. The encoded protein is CATTWGVVNEQFF.

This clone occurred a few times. The CDR3 loop is CASSRRDRGDTEAFF. The CDR3 DNA is TGCGCCAGCAGCCGACGGGACAGGGGTGACACTGAAGCTTTCTTT. The chain uses TRBV4-1 and TRBJ1-1; 10 bases are a match to TRBD1. CDR3 length equals 15 residues. J was trimmed by 3 bases and V by 4 bases; bases with no gene match: 5. CDR1 and CDR2 from the germline V gene are MGHRA and YSYEKL.